This TCR beta chain was found in a study of blood T cell repertoires in COVID-19. The CDR3 is 16 amino acids. The V end lost 3 bases, the J end lost 10 bases, and 24 bases lay between the germline ends. Germline CDR1 reads LNHDA; CDR2 reads SQIVND (reference sequence). Authors' methods: Reference gene primer amplification gave estimated nucleated cell counts. Here immunoSEQ multiplex PCR was the method, and the copy in TCRdb shows in-frame clones only, minus some. V and J calls and clone size are copied from that table; D and trimming were computed from the DNA. This table holds under 200,000 clones, roughly 84% found once.

Material: PBMCs or T cells enriched from blood (not recorded which). The chain links TRBV19 to TRBJ1-1; TRBD1 might be the D (6 bases). The source of this sequence is a man between 60 and 70 years old who had recovered from COVID-19. The chain's CDR3 is CASSMRGMRTKRRAFF. CDR3 sequence (DNA): TGTGCCAGTAGTATGAGGGGGATGAGAACAAAGAGGCGAGCTTTCTTT.